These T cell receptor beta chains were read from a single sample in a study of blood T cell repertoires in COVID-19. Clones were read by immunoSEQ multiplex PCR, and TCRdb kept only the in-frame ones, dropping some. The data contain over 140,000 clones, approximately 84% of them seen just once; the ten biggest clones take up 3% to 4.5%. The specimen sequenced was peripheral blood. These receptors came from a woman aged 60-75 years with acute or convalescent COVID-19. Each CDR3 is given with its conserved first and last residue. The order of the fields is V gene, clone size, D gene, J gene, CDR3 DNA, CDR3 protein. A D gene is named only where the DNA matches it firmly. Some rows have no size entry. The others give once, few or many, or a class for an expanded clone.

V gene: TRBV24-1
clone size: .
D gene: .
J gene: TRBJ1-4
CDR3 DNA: TGTGCCACCAGTGATTCTGCTAGGGGTAATGAAAAACTGTTTTTT
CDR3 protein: CATSDSARGNEKLFF

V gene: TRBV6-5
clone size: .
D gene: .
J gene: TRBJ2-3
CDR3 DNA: TGTGCCAGCACGGCGGGACAGCTCACAGATACGCAGTATTTT
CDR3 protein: CASTAGQLTDTQYF

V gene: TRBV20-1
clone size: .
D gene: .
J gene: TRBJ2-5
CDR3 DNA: TGCAGTGCGGACAGAGAAGAGACCCAGTACTTC
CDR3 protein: CSADREETQYF

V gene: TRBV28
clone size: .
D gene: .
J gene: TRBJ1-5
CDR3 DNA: TGTGCCAGCAGTCCCCGCGCCCAGCCCCAGCATTTT
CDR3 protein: CASSPRAQPQHF

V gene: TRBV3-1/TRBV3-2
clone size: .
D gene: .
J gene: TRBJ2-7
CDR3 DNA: TGTGCCAGCAGCCAGACTAGCGAGCAGTACTTC
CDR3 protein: CASSQTSEQYF

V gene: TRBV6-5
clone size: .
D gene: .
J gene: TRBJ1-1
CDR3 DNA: TGTGCCAGCGGCCGCTTTGGCACTGAAGCTTTCTTT
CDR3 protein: CASGRFGTEAFF

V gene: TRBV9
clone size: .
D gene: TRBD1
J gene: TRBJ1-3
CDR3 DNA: TGTGCCAGCAGCGTAGGGGGTACCGGGACAGGGACTGGAAACACCATATATTTT
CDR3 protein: CASSVGGTGTGTGNTIYF

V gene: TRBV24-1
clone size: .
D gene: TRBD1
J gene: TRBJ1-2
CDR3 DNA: TGTGCCACCAGTGATCCCGGGACAGGCTTCTATGGCTACACCTTC
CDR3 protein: CATSDPGTGFYGYTF

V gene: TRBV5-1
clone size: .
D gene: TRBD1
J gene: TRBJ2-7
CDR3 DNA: TGCGCCAGCAGCTTAGGACAGGGGCTCGACGAGCAGTACTTC
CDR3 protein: CASSLGQGLDEQYF

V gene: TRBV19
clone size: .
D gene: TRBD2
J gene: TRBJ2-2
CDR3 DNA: TGTGCCAGTAGTATGGGGCTAGCGGGGCTCGGGAGTGTCCCCGGGGAGCTGTTTTTT
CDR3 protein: CASSMGLAGLGSVPGELFF

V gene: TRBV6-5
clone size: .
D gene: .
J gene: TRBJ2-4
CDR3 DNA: TGTGCCGCCCGGACTATGAACATTCAGTACTTC
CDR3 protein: CAARTMNIQYF

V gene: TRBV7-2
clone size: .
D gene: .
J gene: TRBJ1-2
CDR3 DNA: TGTGCCAGCAGCTCAAGGACAGCTTCTAACTATGGCTACACCTTC
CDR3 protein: CASSSRTASNYGYTF

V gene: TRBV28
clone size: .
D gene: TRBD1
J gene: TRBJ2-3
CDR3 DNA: TGTGCCAGCAGTCCTCGCAGGGGGCGTTGGGCAGATACGCAGTATTTT
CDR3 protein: CASSPRRGRWADTQYF

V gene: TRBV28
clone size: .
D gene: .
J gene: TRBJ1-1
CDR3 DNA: TGTGCCAGCAGTTTACACCAGGGCTGGGGTGAAGCTTTCTTT
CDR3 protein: CASSLHQGWGEAFF

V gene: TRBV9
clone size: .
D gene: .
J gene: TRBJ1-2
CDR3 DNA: TGTGCCAGCAGCGCCACCCCACAGCCTTACTATGGCTACACCTTC
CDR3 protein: CASSATPQPYYGYTF

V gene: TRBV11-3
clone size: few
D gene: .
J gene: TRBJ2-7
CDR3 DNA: TGTGCCAGCAGCTCCCCGAGGATTTACGAGCAGTACTTC
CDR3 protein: CASSSPRIYEQYF

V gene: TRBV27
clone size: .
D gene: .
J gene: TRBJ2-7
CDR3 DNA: TGTGCCAGCAGTTTCTCTCTTCCCACTACTCGGAGGGACGAGCAGTACTTC
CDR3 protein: CASSFSLPTTRRDEQYF

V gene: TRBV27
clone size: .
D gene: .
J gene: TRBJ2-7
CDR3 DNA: TGTGCCAGCACCACCAATCTAGGGGCTCGATACGAGCAGTACTTC
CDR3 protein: CASTTNLGARYEQYF

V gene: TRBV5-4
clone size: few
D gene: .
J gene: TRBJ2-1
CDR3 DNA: TGTGCCAGCAGCTTTTACTTGTCTAGCAGTAGTAATGAGCAGTTCTTC
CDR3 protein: CASSFYLSSSSNEQFF

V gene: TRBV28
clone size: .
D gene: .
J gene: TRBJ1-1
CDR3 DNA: TGTGCCAGCAGCTCGACACTTAACACTGAAGCTTTCTTT
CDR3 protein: CASSSTLNTEAFF

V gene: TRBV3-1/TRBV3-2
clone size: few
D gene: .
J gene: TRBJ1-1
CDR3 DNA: TGTGCCAGCAGCCAAATTACGGACACTGAAGCTTTCTTT
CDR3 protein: CASSQITDTEAFF

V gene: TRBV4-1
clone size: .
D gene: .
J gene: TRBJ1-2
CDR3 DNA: TGCGCCAGCAGCCAAGTTGGTCACATTTTTAACTATGGCTACACCTTC
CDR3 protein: CASSQVGHIFNYGYTF